This T cell receptor beta chain was obtained from a study of T-cell reconstitution after alpha-beta-depleted transplantation in children listed by TCRdb under 2016. About the investigation overall: T-cell immune reconstitution after TCRalphabeta/CD19-depleted allogeneic hematopoietic cell transplantation in children was quantitatively tracked in the study by means of TCR repertoire profiling.

Library method: PCR. Sequencer: Illumina HiSeq 2500. TCR library preparation used molecular barcoding, with unique molecular identifiers applied to normalize quantification of the TCRbeta repertoire. Starting from the raw public reads, TCRdb applied fastp trimming at Q25, assembled clones with MiXCR and retained in-frame beta chains. Rows matching on CDR3 protein sequence are summarized as one entry with the most common DNA and genes. This sample is represented by about 980,000 distinct CDR3 sequences; roughly 31% of them were singletons. In total, the top ten clones hold 28% of the sample. A remark on this clonotype: Its antigen specificity is not known. No much larger clone is present one base from it, and per-base qualities are unavailable.

Paper-wide results and their limitations: The high TCRbeta diversity at day 60 in some patients was ascribed to recipient T cells and intrathymic progenitors that had survived conditioning. Over the following months the frequencies of hyperexpanded clones went down, and after one year T-cell counts and TCRbeta diversity were mostly credited to newly produced T cells. Apparently early alphabetaT-cell count recovery about two months after transplant reportedly relied on only several hundred rapidly expanded clones derived from non-depleted graft cells.

At the junction V is shortened by 3 bases and J by 6 bases, with 14 bases in between. Counted from cysteine to phenylalanine, this CDR3 has 14 amino acids. Only the CDR3 portion is preserved as DNA: 42 bases, with reading frame beginning at the first base. CDR1 and CDR2 were assigned from the germline V gene as LGHNA and YNFKEQ. Sample treatment or condition, as interpreted from the label and publication: allogeneic hematopoietic cell transplantation with graft depleted of TCRalphabeta T cells and CD19 B cells. The children who served as transplant recipients had been given grafts of TCRalphabeta/CD19-depleted allogeneic hematopoietic cells.

The rearrangement joined TRBV4-2 to TRBJ1-1; the D segment could be TRBD1, given 5 matching bases. The clonotype was recovered from a boy under three years old who had a stem cell transplant for SCID, so the T cells may come from the graft donor. The sample here was PBMCs, mostly from graft donor cells, taken 360 days after TCRalphabeta/CD19-depleted stem cell transplant. The CDR3 region reads CASSQGQGVPEAFF. The DNA is as follows: TGTGCCAGCAGCCAGGGCCAGGGTGTCCCTGAAGCTTTCTTT.